These 8 T cell receptor beta chains were sequenced from one sample in a study of T cell changes during pregnancy in multiple sclerosis. Sequencing was performed with immunoSEQ multiplex PCR; in TCRdb, only in-frame clones are kept and a portion is missing. Of 90,000 to 120,000 clones in the sample, around 93% are singletons; the top ten hold more than 0.65%. The sample consisted of peripheral blood, taken in the third trimester of pregnancy. Receptors originate from a female donor in good health, enrolled as a control in a pregnancy study.

J is TRBJ1-4 and V is TRBV6-6; D possibly corresponds to TRBD1 (5 bases). This CDR3 has 14 amino acids. Trimming left V 7 bases short and J 7 bases short, with 16 bases between. The germline V gene has CDR1 MNHNY and CDR2 SVGAGI (reference sequence). The CDR3 DNA is TGTGCCAGCATTGCCGGGACTCTGAGTGAAAAACTGTTTTTT. Translating it yields CASIAGTLSEKLFF.

The chain is built from TRBV7-3 and TRBJ2-1; 9 bases match TRBD2. CDR1 and CDR2 from the germline V gene are SGHTA and FQGTGA. V was pared by 1 base and J by 0 bases, with 4 bases of the junction left unmatched. The CDR3 totals 17 residues. DNA of the CDR3: TGTGCCAGCAGCTTAAATAGCGGGGGCTCCTCCTACAATGAGCAGTTCTTC. The encoded protein is CASSLNSGGSSYNEQFF.

J is TRBJ1-5 and V is TRBV19; D not certain. Germline CDR1 LNHDA, CDR2 SQIVND (reference sequence). Trimming left V 3 bases short and J 0 bases short, with 18 bases between. The CDR3 totals 18 residues. CDR3 in amino acids: CASSISHNVQASNQPQHF. The CDR3 DNA follows: TGTGCCAGTAGTATCTCTCATAACGTGCAGGCTAGCAATCAGCCCCAGCATTTT.

V gene TRBV10-3 combines with J gene TRBJ2-1; TRBD2 matches 7 bases. Per germline, CDR1 ENHRY and CDR2 SYGVKD. Unmatched junction bases numbered 12, after V lost 11 bases and J lost 8 bases. The CDR3 length is 13 residues. CDR3 residues: CAASGGGTDEQFF. The CDR3 DNA follows: TGTGCCGCCAGCGGCGGGGGAACTGATGAGCAGTTCTTC.

This clone has only one observation. The gene calls are TRBV6-4 and TRBJ1-6, with 7 bases matching TRBD1. J lost 9 bases, V lost 4 bases, and 6 bases had no gene match. The germline CDR1 and CDR2 sequences are MRHNA and SNTAGT. The CDR3 length is 14 residues. Here the CDR3 reads CASSARQGGSPLHF. The CDR3 DNA reads TGTGCCAGCAGTGCCAGACAGGGTGGTTCACCCCTCCACTTT.

The chain joins TRBV7-3 to TRBJ2-1; perhaps TRBD2 as D (6 bases). The CDR3 is made up of 12 amino acids. In germline, CDR1 is SGHTA, CDR2 FQGTGA. The V gene lost 2 bases and the J gene lost 9 bases, with 8 bases spanning the gap. The CDR3 loop is CASSLFGGEQFF. As DNA, the CDR3 is TGTGCCAGCAGCTTATTCGGGGGTGAGCAGTTCTTC. Variable domain in full (rest from reference TRBV7-3 and TRBJ2-1): GAGVSQTPSNKVTEKGKYVELRCDPISGHTALYWYRQSLGQGPEFLIYFQGTGAADDSGLPNDRFFAVRPEGSVSTLKIQRTERGDSAVYLCASSLFGGEQFFGPGTRLTVL.

The J gene is TRBJ2-3, the V gene TRBV4-1; 15 bases match TRBD2. Losses at the gene ends were 3 bases for V and 5 bases for J; bases not matched to a gene: 6. Germline V gene sequence: CDR1 MGHRA, CDR2 YSYEKL. CDR3 length equals 17 residues. The CDR3 DNA follows: TGCGCCAGCAGCCAGCGGACTAGCGGGGGGGCTGTAGATACGCAGTATTTT. Residues: CASSQRTSGGAVDTQYF.

The chain links TRBV18 to TRBJ2-7, with TRBD1 matching over 7 bases. The germline gives CDR1 KGHSH, CDR2 LQKENI. The CDR3 is made up of 15 amino acids. Unmatched junction bases numbered 7, after V lost 3 bases and J lost 2 bases. In DNA, the CDR3 is TGTGCCAGCTCACCGAGCCGGGACAGAACCTACGAGCAGTACTTC. It encodes CASSPSRDRTYEQYF.